The next 27 T cell receptor beta chains were all read from a single sample in a study of blood T cell repertoires in COVID-19. Using immunoSEQ multiplex PCR, the repertoire was profiled, and TCRdb retains in-frame clones only, with some absent. This table has roughly 74,000 clones, roughly 81% appearing once. Specimen: peripheral blood. These receptors originate from a man aged 65-85 years with acute or convalescent COVID-19.

The V gene is TRBV9, the J gene TRBJ2-7, with TRBD2 matching over 13 bases. CDR3 length equals 16 residues. Germline V gene data show CDR1 as SGDLS and CDR2 as YYNGEE. Trimming removed 0 bases from V and 7 bases from J; junction bases left unmatched: 7. This CDR3 reads CASSVGGLAGVLEQYF. CDR3 sequence (DNA): TGTGCCAGCAGCGTAGGAGGACTAGCGGGGGTGCTAGAGCAGTACTTC.

V gene TRBV6-2 or TRBV6-3 combines with J gene TRBJ1-1; D may be TRBD1 (6 bases). Germline V gene data show CDR1 as MNHEY and CDR2 as SVGEGT. The length of the CDR3 is 16 residues. V dropped 0 bases and J dropped 6 bases, with 17 bases sitting between them. The CDR3 sequence is CASSYSETGSGAEAFF. For the CDR3, the DNA is TGTGCCAGCAGTTACTCGGAAACAGGGTCGGGCGCTGAAGCTTTCTTT.

The V call is TRBV5-4, the J call TRBJ2-7; 10 bases map to TRBD2. Unmatched junction bases numbered 5, after V lost 2 bases and J lost 3 bases. Germline V gives CDR1 SGHNT, CDR2 YYREEE (reference sequence). The CDR3 totals 15 residues. DNA for the CDR3: TGTGCCAGCAGCTTTACCGGGACTAGCGTCTACGAGCAGTACTTC. This codes for CASSFTGTSVYEQYF.

The chain couples TRBV6-5 to TRBJ2-1, with TRBD2 matching 13 bases. With 6 bases clipped from V and 5 bases from J, the junction kept 1 base outside the gene matches. Germline CDR1 reads MNHEY; CDR2 reads SVGAGI. The CDR3 covers 14 residues. CDR3 DNA: TGTGCCAGCAGGGGGACTAGCGGGAACAATGAGCAGTTCTTC. This translates into CASRGTSGNNEQFF.

The chain has TRBV7-9 and TRBJ1-5; 7 bases match TRBD1. Germline CDR1 reads SEHNR; CDR2 reads FQNEAQ (reference sequence). V trimming: 4 bases; J trimming: 0 bases; junction bases outside the gene matches: 0. The CDR3 contains 14 residues. The CDR3: CASSWDSSNQPQHF. The DNA for the CDR3 is TGTGCCAGCAGCTGGGACAGTAGCAATCAGCCCCAGCATTTT.

The CDR3 nucleotides read TGTGCCAGCAGCCCCGACAGGAGCACCGGGGAGCTGTTTTTT. Amino acid sequence: CASSPDRSTGELFF. The gene calls are TRBV7-9 and TRBJ2-2; tentatively, D is TRBD1 (6 bases). The CDR3 is 14 residues long. Germline CDR1 is SEHNR and CDR2 is FQNEAQ (reference sequence). The V and J ends lost 5 bases and 4 bases respectively, with 11 bases between them.

The chain employs TRBV28 and TRBJ1-2, with no clear D. Germline loops: CDR1 MDHEN, CDR2 SYDVKM. This CDR3 comprises 12 residues. Trimming removed 7 bases at V and 0 bases at J, with 6 bases between. DNA for the CDR3: TGTGCCAGCACAATAGCTAACTATGGCTACACCTTC. It is translated as CASTIANYGYTF.

The rearrangement links TRBV5-6 to TRBJ2-2; D uncertain. Germline-derived CDR1 and CDR2 are SGHDT and YYEEEE. The V and J ends lost 0 bases and 7 bases respectively, with 10 bases between them. The CDR3 covers 14 residues. The CDR3 sequence is CASSLGSVSGELFF. The CDR3 DNA is TGTGCCAGCAGCTTGGGGTCAGTAAGCGGGGAGCTGTTTTTT.

CDR3 sequence (DNA): TGCGCCAGCAGCTTGTCTAGAGGAACAGATACGCAGTATTTT. Translating it yields CASSLSRGTDTQYF. The rearrangement joins TRBV5-1 to TRBJ2-3; D remains unclear. Germline V CDR1 and CDR2: SGHRS, YFSETQ. This CDR3 is built from 14 residues. V dropped 1 base and J dropped 3 bases, with 9 bases sitting between them.

This sequence joins TRBV27 and TRBJ2-7; 7 bases map to TRBD1. Germline-derived CDR1 and CDR2 are MNHEY and SMNVEV (reference sequence). Germline trimming cut 5 bases from V and 6 bases from J; bases unmatched to any gene: 10. CDR3 length: 14 residues. CDR3 sequence reads: CASSLTGTVFEQYF. In DNA form, the CDR3 reads TGTGCCAGCAGTCTCACCGGGACAGTGTTCGAGCAGTACTTC.

V usage is TRBV2 and J usage is TRBJ2-3; 8 bases agree with TRBD1. The CDR3 runs 15 residues. Germline assignment: CDR1 SNHLY and CDR2 FYNNEI. With 8 bases clipped from V and 0 bases from J, the junction kept 7 bases outside the gene matches. The CDR3 DNA reads TGTGCCAGCGGCCTGACAGGGGTCAGCACAGATACGCAGTATTTT. It yields the protein CASGLTGVSTDTQYF.

The J gene is TRBJ2-2, the V gene TRBV5-1, with no clear D. This CDR3 is 15 amino acids long. Germline V gene data show CDR1 as SGHRS and CDR2 as YFSETQ. Trimming shortened V by 4 bases and J by 5 bases, and 15 bases separated the two germline ends. The CDR3 DNA is TGCGCCAGCAGCGTAGAGAGCTCTAGAACCGGGGAGCTGTTTTTT. This codes for CASSVESSRTGELFF. The whole variable domain, remainder taken from reference TRBV5-1 and TRBJ2-2, is KAGVTQTPRYLIKTRGQQVTLSCSPISGHRSVSWYQQTPGQGLQFLFEYFSETQRNKGNFPGRFSGRQFSNSRSEMNVSTLELGDSALYLCASSVESSRTGELFFGEGSRLTVL.

The rearrangement links TRBV5-6 to TRBJ2-7, with TRBD1 identical over 7 bases. CDR3 length: 14 residues. Germline CDR1 reads SGHDT; CDR2 reads YYEEEE. J gave up 2 bases and V 2 bases, and 4 bases lay outside the gene matches. CDR3 nucleotide sequence: TGTGCCAGCAGCTTTGGACAGGTTACCTACGAGCAGTACTTC. It is translated as CASSFGQVTYEQYF.

The chain has TRBV5-1 and TRBJ2-1; no definite D call. Germline-derived CDR1 and CDR2 are SGHRS and YFSETQ. The CDR3 is made up of 15 amino acids. V was cut by 5 bases and J by 5 bases, with 17 bases left in between. CDR3 coding DNA: TGCGCCAGCAGGTACGACACGCATCGTAACAATGAGCAGTTCTTC. The encoded protein is CASRYDTHRNNEQFF. The full variable domain, completed using reference TRBV5-1 and TRBJ2-1, is KAGVTQTPRYLIKTRGQQVTLSCSPISGHRSVSWYQQTPGQGLQFLFEYFSETQRNKGNFPGRFSGRQFSNSRSEMNVSTLELGDSALYLCASRYDTHRNNEQFFGPGTRLTVL.

This clone showed up just a few times. The chain carries TRBV21-1 and TRBJ1-6; the DNA was not used to check the table's D call, TRBD1. TRBV21-1 constitutes a pseudogene. The CDR3 has 16 amino acids. The CDR3 here is CASSKDSDLTNSPLHF. The CDR3 DNA is TGTGCCAGCAGCAAGGACAGCGACCTTACTAATTCACCCCTCCACTTT.

The rearrangement joins TRBV29-1 to TRBJ1-1; TRBD1 is a possible D gene (6 bases). Between the trimmed V and J ends, which lost 8 bases and 3 bases, there was a span of 16 bases. CDR3 size: 13 residues. In germline, CDR1 is SQVTM, CDR2 ANQGSEA. CDR3 loop: CSFPGAQHTEAFF. CDR3 bases: TGCAGCTTTCCAGGGGCGCAGCACACTGAAGCTTTCTTT.

The chain carries TRBV5-1 and TRBJ2-7; TRBD2 matches 11 bases. With V trimmed by 4 bases and J by 6 bases, 6 bases remained unmatched. CDR1 and CDR2 (germline): SGHRS, YFSETQ. The CDR3 consists of 14 residues. CDR3 coding DNA: TGCGCCAGCAGCAAGGGACTAGCGGCGGGCGAGCAGTACTTC. Amino acids: CASSKGLAAGEQYF. The full variable domain, in which reference TRBV5-1 and TRBJ2-7 provide the parts outside the CDR3, is KAGVTQTPRYLIKTRGQQVTLSCSPISGHRSVSWYQQTPGQGLQFLFEYFSETQRNKGNFPGRFSGRQFSNSRSEMNVSTLELGDSALYLCASSKGLAAGEQYFGPGTRLTVT.

This chain uses TRBV7-9 with TRBJ2-3; TRBD2 aligns across 15 bases. Germline loops: CDR1 SEHNR, CDR2 FQNEAQ (reference sequence). Trimming removed 0 bases from V and 6 bases from J; junction bases left unmatched: 7. This CDR3 spans 18 amino acids. Here the CDR3 DNA reads TGTGCCAGCAGCTTAGCCGGGACTAGCGGGGGGCCCCTGGATACGCAGTATTTT. This codes for CASSLAGTSGGPLDTQYF.

The chain couples TRBV19 to TRBJ2-1; 8 nucleotides align to TRBD2. This CDR3 is 15 amino acids long. Germline V lookup: CDR1 LNHDA, CDR2 SQIVND (reference sequence). The J segment lost 4 bases and the V segment lost 6 bases, leaving 8 bases of the junction unmatched. The CDR3 coding sequence is TGTGCCAGTAGCCAAACTAGCGGACCTTACAATGAGCAGTTCTTC. Its translation: CASSQTSGPYNEQFF. The whole variable domain, filled in from reference TRBV19 and TRBJ2-1, reads DGGITQSPKYLFRKEGQNVTLSCEQNLNHDAMYWYRQDPGQGLRLIYYSQIVNDFQKGDIAEGYSVSREKKESFPLTVTSAQKNPTAFYLCASSQTSGPYNEQFFGPGTRLTVL.

The genes are TRBV5-1 and TRBJ2-1; possibly TRBD2 for D (6 bases). The V end lost 4 bases, the J end lost 7 bases, and 18 bases lay between the germline ends. The CDR3 is 15 residues long. The germline V gene has CDR1 SGHRS and CDR2 YFSETQ. The CDR3 DNA sequence: TGCGCCAGCAGCACCGATCCGGGGACTTTGAATGAGCAGTTCTTC. Residues: CASSTDPGTLNEQFF.

Notes on this clone: The sample contains more than one DNA sequence encoding this CDR3. This chain joins TRBV28 and TRBJ2-7; the D is unclear. The CDR3 is 14 amino acids. Trimming removed 6 bases from V and 2 bases from J, with 14 bases in between. Germline lookup yields CDR1 MDHEN and CDR2 SYDVKM. The chain's CDR3 is CASSLGGPPYEQYF. The DNA of the CDR3 is TGTGCCAGCAGCCTCGGCGGTCCTCCCTACGAGCAGTACTTC.

V is TRBV6-2 or TRBV6-3 and J is TRBJ1-1, with 9 bases lining up with TRBD1. From germline, CDR1 is MNHEY and CDR2 SVGEGT. The CDR3 contains 14 residues. The V gene end was trimmed by 4 bases and the J gene end by 8 bases; junction bases not matched to a gene: 8. CDR3 sequence (DNA): TGTGCCAGCAGTTCAAACCGGGACAGGGTCGAAGCTTTCTTT. It is translated as CASSSNRDRVEAFF.

The rearrangement joins TRBV19 to TRBJ2-1, with TRBD2 matching 9 bases. The CDR3 extends over 17 amino acids. Germline V gene lookup returns CDR1 LNHDA and CDR2 SQIVND (reference sequence). V lost 4 bases, J lost 3 bases, and 10 bases stayed unmatched. CDR3 DNA: TGTGCCAGTAGTAAAGCCCACACAGCGGGGGGCTACAATGAGCAGTTCTTC. It specifies CASSKAHTAGGYNEQFF.

The rearrangement joins TRBV10-2 to TRBJ2-3; 8 bases align to TRBD2. Losses at the gene ends were 0 bases for V and 3 bases for J; bases not matched to a gene: 11. The CDR3 extends over 18 amino acids. Germline CDR1 WSHSY, CDR2 SAAADI. CDR3 amino acids: CASSESGGLAKRTDTQYF. CDR3 nucleotide sequence: TGCGCCAGCAGTGAGTCAGGAGGACTAGCCAAGCGGACAGATACGCAGTATTTT.

This chain links TRBV9 with TRBJ1-6; tentatively, D is TRBD1 (5 bases). Per germline, CDR1 SGDLS and CDR2 YYNGEE. Trimming took off 3 bases at V and 1 base at J, with 8 bases between the two ends. The CDR3 length is 15 residues. The CDR3 nucleotides are TGTGCCAGCAGCGCCTCAGGGTCCTATAATTCACCCCTCCACTTT. Translated: CASSASGSYNSPLHF.

The table lists this clone with a count of one. The gene calls are TRBV5-1 and TRBJ2-7; perhaps TRBD1 as D (5 bases). Looked up from germline, CDR1 is SGHRS and CDR2 is YFSETQ. The CDR3 totals 16 residues. V gave up 1 base and J gave up 4 bases, with 18 bases separating them. CDR3 loop: CASSLFGQGSRYEQYF. The CDR3 bases are TGCGCCAGCAGCTTGTTTGGGCAGGGTAGTCGGTACGAGCAGTACTTC.

The chain employs TRBV24-1 and TRBJ2-2, with D possibly TRBD1 on 5 matching bases. V was clipped by 4 bases and J by 0 bases, with 8 bases between them. Germline V CDR1 and CDR2: KGHDR, SFDVKD. CDR3 length: 15 amino acids. CDR3 bases: TGTGCCACCAGTGACCCCAGGGCGAACACCGGGGAGCTGTTTTTT. Its protein is CATSDPRANTGELFF.